Below, 4 T cell receptor beta chains from the same sample are listed, as sequenced in a study of cytomegalovirus exposure and HLA in healthy donors (dated by TCRdb to the late 2010s). Library prep was done by the immunoSEQ multiplex PCR assay. A mixture of 60 forward primers for TCR Vbeta segments and 13 reverse primers for TCR Jbeta segments was used in the multiplex PCR. TCRdb's version of the immuneACCESS table is confined to in-frame rearrangements and falls short of the full clone set. An unresolved V gene accounts for under half of the shortfall where checked; the remainder is of unknown origin. Within this sample are under 150,000 clones, with over 75% of them counted one time only. The ten most abundant clones make up 2.5% of the sample. Material for sequencing was PBMCs. The origin of the receptors is a male donor in good health and CMV-seronegative.

The rearrangement uses TRBV10-3 and TRBJ2-2, with 7 bases matching TRBD2. The germline V gene has CDR1 ENHRY and CDR2 SYGVKD. The CDR3 runs 17 residues. V shed 4 bases and J 1 base; nucleotides not matched to a gene: 9. CDR3 protein: CAISGEGASGNTGELFF. CDR3 nucleotides: TGTGCCATCAGTGGGGAAGGTGCTAGCGGGAACACCGGGGAGCTGTTTTTT.

On this clone: One junction end does not reproduce the germline sequence, and a read error may be involved. This rearrangement joins TRBV15 to TRBJ1-1; D remains unclear. Per germline, CDR1 LNHNV and CDR2 YYDKDF (reference sequence). The CDR3 spans 16 residues. In nucleotides, the CDR3 is TGTGCCACCAGCCGAGAGGAGCCCTCAATGAACACTGAAGCTTTCTTT. This sequence encodes CATSREEPSMNTEAFF.

The genes are TRBV5-1 and TRBJ2-5; D gene ambiguous. The CDR3 runs to 14 residues. V dropped 0 bases and J dropped 1 base, with 7 bases sitting between them. Germline values: CDR1 SGHRS, CDR2 YFSETQ. The CDR3 DNA is TGCGCCAGCAGCTTGGGGCCATCCCAAGAGACCCAGTACTTC. Amino acid sequence: CASSLGPSQETQYF.

V and J are TRBV28 and TRBJ2-7; the D gene is possibly TRBD2 (5 bases). The CDR3 length is 13 residues. Trimming pared 3 bases from V and 4 bases from J, leaving 10 bases between. Germline loops: CDR1 MDHEN, CDR2 SYDVKM. CDR3 loop: CASSLSRDYEQYF. In nucleotides, the CDR3 is TGTGCCAGCAGTTTGTCGAGGGATTACGAGCAGTACTTC. Full variable domain (rest looked up from reference TRBV28 and TRBJ2-7): DVKVTQSSRYLVKRTGEKVFLECVQDMDHENMFWYRQDPGLGLRLIYFSYDVKMKEKGDIPEGYSVSREKKERFSLILESASTNQTSMYLCASSLSRDYEQYFGPGTRLTVT.